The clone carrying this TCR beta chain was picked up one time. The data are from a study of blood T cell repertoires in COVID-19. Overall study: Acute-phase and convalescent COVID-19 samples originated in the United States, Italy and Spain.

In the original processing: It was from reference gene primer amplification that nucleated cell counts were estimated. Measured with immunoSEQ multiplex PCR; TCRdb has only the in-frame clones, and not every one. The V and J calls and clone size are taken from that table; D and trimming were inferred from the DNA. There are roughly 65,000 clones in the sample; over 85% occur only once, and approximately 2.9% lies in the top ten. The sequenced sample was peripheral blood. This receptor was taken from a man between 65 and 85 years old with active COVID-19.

CDR3 sequence: CASTPGTSNYGYTF. CDR3 DNA sequence: TGTGCCAGCACCCCTGGGACTTCTAACTATGGCTACACCTTC. The V gene is TRBV6-2 or TRBV6-3, the J gene TRBJ1-2; D might be TRBD1 (5 bases). CDR3 length: 14 amino acids. CDR1 is MNHEY and CDR2 is SVGEGT in the germline V gene. V was trimmed by 7 bases and J by 0 bases, leaving 12 bases between them.